This TCR beta chain was retrieved from a study of cytomegalovirus exposure and HLA in healthy donors. The PCR was carried out with 60 Vbeta primers and 13 Jbeta primers. Profiled with immunoSEQ multiplex PCR; TCRdb holds only in-frame clones, not every one. This repertoire comprises around 50,000 clones; its ten largest clones make up about 6%. With regard to this clone: The antigen remains undetermined.

General study points: An analysis that was carried out later associated 15,000 to 20,000 TCR beta sequences with HLA alleles at 0.05 false discovery rate. While the bulk of TCR sequences proved rare, some public TCRs turned up in many donors. A later analysis appeared to link common viral pathogens to several of the most significant clusters.

The sequence was obtained from a male donor in good health and CMV-seropositive. The sequenced sample was PBMCs.

The CDR3 loop reads CASSQTEQGRQFF. For the CDR3, the DNA is TGTGCCAGCAGCCAAACCGAACAGGGAAGGCAGTTCTTC. The chain has TRBV5-4 and TRBJ2-1; D may be TRBD1 (6 bases). In germline, CDR1 is SGHNT, CDR2 YYREEE (reference sequence). The CDR3 sequence is 13 residues long. Between the trimmed V and J ends, which lost 4 bases and 12 bases, there was a span of 17 bases.